This passage covers 14 T cell receptor beta chains from one sample sequenced in a study of blood T cell repertoires in COVID-19. Some clones are missing from TCRdb's copy, which holds only in-frame ones; the method was immunoSEQ multiplex PCR. The data contain about 200,000 clones, approximately 89% of them singletons. The sequenced sample consisted of PBMCs or T cells enriched from blood (not recorded which). These TCRs come from a woman aged 25-40 years with acute COVID-19.

This clone was detected once. CDR3 nucleotides: TGCGCCAGCAGCTCAAGGACTAGCGGGGGCCCCACAGATACGCAGTATTTT. It codes for CASSSRTSGGPTDTQYF. J is TRBJ2-3 and V is TRBV5-1, with 13 nucleotides matching TRBD2. In germline, CDR1 is SGHRS, CDR2 YFSETQ. This CDR3 region has 17 residues. V was clipped by 3 bases and J by 2 bases; unmatched bases: 6.

The rearrangement uses TRBV18 and TRBJ2-7; 14 bases map to TRBD2. After removal of 3 bases from V and 9 bases from J, the junction contained 10 bases not matched to a gene. The germline gives CDR1 KGHSH, CDR2 LQKENI. The CDR3 consists of 16 residues. CDR3 sequence reads: CASSPYPTSGGEPQYF. The CDR3 nucleotides read TGTGCCAGCTCACCTTACCCGACTAGCGGGGGGGAACCGCAGTACTTC.

This rearrangement joins TRBV10-3 to TRBJ1-2; 7 bases agree with TRBD1. The CDR3 is 17 amino acids. Per the germline V gene, CDR1 is ENHRY and CDR2 is SYGVKD. Trimming took 0 bases from V and 0 from J; bases not matched to a gene: 7. The DNA for the CDR3 is TGTGCCATCAGTGAGTCGGTGACAGGGTCCTCTAACTATGGCTACACCTTC. It translates to CAISESVTGSSNYGYTF.

This clone was counted many times. The chain carries TRBV19 and TRBJ2-2, with D perhaps matching TRBD1 (7 bases). Germline CDR1 is LNHDA and CDR2 is SQIVND (reference sequence). V was clipped by 3 bases and J by 2 bases, with 16 bases between them. The CDR3 is 17 amino acids. In nucleotides, the CDR3 is TGTGCCAGTAGTATTAGAGGAGGGGGCGGTAACACCGGGGAGCTGTTTTTT. Its translation: CASSIRGGGGNTGELFF. The complete variable domain, with remaining parts taken from reference TRBV19 and TRBJ2-2, reads DGGITQSPKYLFRKEGQNVTLSCEQNLNHDAMYWYRQDPGQGLRLIYYSQIVNDFQKGDIAEGYSVSREKKESFPLTVTSAQKNPTAFYLCASSIRGGGGNTGELFFGEGSRLTVL.

In this sample, this clone turned up once. The chain couples TRBV28 to TRBJ1-5, with a tentative D call TRBD1 (5 bases). CDR1 and CDR2 (germline): MDHEN, SYDVKM. This CDR3 comprises 14 residues. V was pared by 6 bases and J by 8 bases, with 17 bases between. Here the CDR3 reads CASSTGTRVEPQHF. The CDR3 DNA sequence: TGTGCCAGCAGCACCGGGACTCGGGTTGAGCCCCAGCATTTT. The full variable domain, in which reference TRBV28 and TRBJ1-5 provide the parts outside the CDR3, is DVKVTQSSRYLVKRTGEKVFLECVQDMDHENMFWYRQDPGLGLRLIYFSYDVKMKEKGDIPEGYSVSREKKERFSLILESASTNQTSMYLCASSTGTRVEPQHFGDGTRLSIL.

This clone occurred once. The V gene is TRBV10-3, the J gene TRBJ2-3, with 7 bases identical to TRBD1. The CDR3 covers 14 residues. Germline loops: CDR1 ENHRY, CDR2 SYGVKD. J lost 8 bases, V lost 0 bases, and 5 bases had no gene match. CDR3 nucleotides: TGTGCCATCAGTGAGTCAGAGGGGGCGGCTACGCAGTATTTT. Its translation is CAISESEGAATQYF.

The chain carries TRBV5-1 and TRBJ1-1, with 7 bases lining up with TRBD1. The CDR3 runs 13 residues. The V gene's germline CDR1 is SGHRS and CDR2 YFSETQ. V trimming: 5 bases; J trimming: 3 bases; junction bases outside the gene matches: 4. The CDR3 nucleotides read TGCGCCAGCAGGACAGGGACGCACACTGAAGCTTTCTTT. It is translated as CASRTGTHTEAFF.

This sequence joins TRBV7-2 and TRBJ1-1; D gene ambiguous. From germline, CDR1 is SGHTA and CDR2 FQGNSA. The CDR3 consists of 13 residues. V gave up 3 bases and J gave up 4 bases, with 9 bases separating them. The CDR3 sequence is CASSLSLATEAFF. The CDR3 nucleotides are TGTGCCAGCAGCTTGTCGTTGGCCACTGAAGCTTTCTTT.

The rearrangement joins TRBV5-1 to TRBJ1-1; D unresolved. V was clipped by 0 bases and J by 1 base, with 7 bases between them. Looked up from germline, CDR1 is SGHRS and CDR2 is YFSETQ. The CDR3 sequence is 14 residues long. This CDR3 is CASSLVARNTEAFF. The CDR3 DNA follows: TGCGCCAGCAGCTTGGTGGCCCGGAACACTGAAGCTTTCTTT.

This chain connects TRBV2 to TRBJ1-3, with D maybe TRBD1 (6 bases). The CDR3 runs to 14 residues. The germline V gene encodes CDR1 SNHLY and CDR2 FYNNEI. Trimming removed 6 bases from V and 1 base from J, with 10 bases in between. CDR3 sequence (DNA): TGTGCCAGCAGGGACAGCTCTTCTGGAAACACCATATATTTT. Protein product: CASRDSSSGNTIYF.

V usage is TRBV5-1 and J usage is TRBJ2-7; D unresolved. V gave up 1 base and J gave up 3 bases, with 14 bases separating them. Germline assignment: CDR1 SGHRS and CDR2 YFSETQ. The CDR3 sequence is 15 residues long. CDR3 DNA sequence: TGCGCCAGCAGCTTGCGAGTCGGCGGAAACTACGAGCAGTACTTC. Its protein is CASSLRVGGNYEQYF.

This clone was seen once. This chain connects TRBV3-1 (or the pseudogene TRBV3-2) to TRBJ1-1, with D unclear. V was shortened by 8 bases and J by 0 bases, with 13 bases between the two germline ends. The V gene's germline CDR1 is LGHDT and CDR2 YNNKEL (reference sequence). This CDR3 contains 14 residues. The CDR3 loop is CASGPQTMNTEAFF. The CDR3 DNA follows: TGTGCCAGCGGCCCGCAGACTATGAACACTGAAGCTTTCTTT.

This sequence joins TRBV30 and TRBJ1-2, with TRBD1 as a possible D gene (6 bases). From germline, CDR1 is GTSNPN and CDR2 SVGIG (reference sequence). The CDR3 has 12 residues. Trimming pared 7 bases from V and 8 bases from J, leaving 17 bases between. CDR3 DNA sequence: TGTGCCTCCCGCCCCCCGGGGGGCGGCTACACCTTC. Protein sequence: CASRPPGGGYTF.

The chain uses TRBV5-4 and TRBJ2-1; 12 bases are shared with TRBD2. Germline loops: CDR1 SGHNT, CDR2 YYREEE (reference sequence). There are 16 residues in the CDR3. J gave up 9 bases and V 4 bases, and 11 bases lay outside the gene matches. This CDR3 reads CASSPDRSSGGGEQFF. CDR3 coding DNA: TGTGCCAGCAGCCCCGATCGCTCTAGCGGGGGGGGTGAGCAGTTCTTC.